These T cell receptor beta chains were read from a single sample in a study of T cells in pancreatic ductal adenocarcinoma. Sequencing used immunoSEQ multiplex PCR; TCRdb keeps in-frame clones, though not all of them. The sample contains 100,000 or so clones, 90% to 95% of which appear only once. Sample: PBMCs. These receptors were taken from a human donor with pancreatic ductal adenocarcinoma. CDR3s include the opening cysteine and the closing phenylalanine or tryptophan. Fields, in order: CDR3 protein, CDR3 DNA, V gene, D gene, clone size, J gene. The D gene is left open where the match is weak. Clone size is given for some rows only: seen once, a few or many times, or a class if the clone is expanded.

CDR3 protein: CSVLAGYEQYF
CDR3 DNA: TGCAGTGTTCTAGCGGGATACGAGCAGTACTTC
V gene: TRBV20-1
D gene: TRBD2
clone size: .
J gene: TRBJ2-7

CDR3 protein: CASSFEGYGYTF
CDR3 DNA: TGTGCCAGCAGTTTCGAGGGTTATGGCTACACCTTC
V gene: TRBV28
D gene: .
clone size: .
J gene: TRBJ1-2

CDR3 protein: CASSYLERQYF
CDR3 DNA: TGTGCCAGCAGTTACTTAGAGAGACAGTACTTC
V gene: TRBV6-5
D gene: .
clone size: .
J gene: TRBJ2-7

CDR3 protein: CASSLREGTQYF
CDR3 DNA: TGTGCCAGCAGTTTGAGGGAGGGGACCCAGTACTTC
V gene: TRBV28
D gene: TRBD2
clone size: .
J gene: TRBJ2-5

CDR3 protein: CASSRGGVYGYTF
CDR3 DNA: TGTGCCAGCAGCCGAGGGGGGGTGTATGGCTACACCTTC
V gene: TRBV4-2
D gene: .
clone size: .
J gene: TRBJ1-2

CDR3 protein: CASSSGGASSQDTQYF
CDR3 DNA: TGTGCCAGCAGTTCAGGGGGCGCCTCGTCACAAGATACGCAGTATTTT
V gene: TRBV28
D gene: TRBD1
clone size: once
J gene: TRBJ2-3

CDR3 protein: CAISESGLYEQYF
CDR3 DNA: TGTGCCATCAGTGAGTCGGGGCTCTACGAGCAGTACTTC
V gene: TRBV10-3
D gene: .
clone size: .
J gene: TRBJ2-7

CDR3 protein: CASSENLRVSGNTIYF
CDR3 DNA: TGTGCCAGCAGCGAAAACCTTAGAGTCTCTGGAAACACCATATATTTT
V gene: TRBV9
D gene: .
clone size: .
J gene: TRBJ1-3

CDR3 protein: CASSLGGRRSIPYNEQFF
CDR3 DNA: TGCGCCAGCAGCTTGGGCGGTAGGAGGTCCATACCCTACAATGAGCAGTTCTTC
V gene: TRBV5-1
D gene: .
clone size: .
J gene: TRBJ2-1

CDR3 protein: CASSVGLAGGTDTQYF
CDR3 DNA: TGTGCCAGCAGCGTTGGACTAGCGGGAGGAACAGATACGCAGTATTTT
V gene: TRBV7-3
D gene: TRBD2
clone size: .
J gene: TRBJ2-3

CDR3 protein: CASSLGQGGDRQYF
CDR3 DNA: TGTGCCAGCAGCTTGGGACAGGGAGGAGATCGGCAGTACTTC
V gene: TRBV5-6
D gene: .
clone size: .
J gene: TRBJ2-7

CDR3 protein: CRCGSYGYTF
CDR3 DNA: TGCCGCTGCGGGAGCTATGGCTACACCTTC
V gene: TRBV20-1
D gene: .
clone size: .
J gene: TRBJ1-2

CDR3 protein: CAISGRDRRSGNTIYF
CDR3 DNA: TGTGCCATCAGTGGGAGGGACAGGCGATCTGGAAACACCATATATTTT
V gene: TRBV10-3
D gene: TRBD1
clone size: .
J gene: TRBJ1-3

CDR3 protein: CASSEDRNTEAFF
CDR3 DNA: TGTGCCAGCAGTGAGGACAGGAACACTGAAGCTTTCTTT
V gene: TRBV6-1
D gene: .
clone size: .
J gene: TRBJ1-1

CDR3 protein: CGSGTYEQFF
CDR3 DNA: TGCGGTAGCGGGACGTATGAGCAGTTCTTC
V gene: TRBV20-1
D gene: TRBD2
clone size: .
J gene: TRBJ2-1

CDR3 protein: CASNTPPRSKNIQYF
CDR3 DNA: TGTGCCAGCAATACTCCCCCCCGGAGCAAAAACATTCAGTACTTC
V gene: TRBV25-1
D gene: .
clone size: .
J gene: TRBJ2-4

CDR3 protein: CASSPLGGAQETQYF
CDR3 DNA: TGTGCCAGCAGTCCCTTGGGGGGGGCACAAGAGACCCAGTACTTC
V gene: TRBV27
D gene: .
clone size: .
J gene: TRBJ2-5

CDR3 protein: CAISGLAETQYF
CDR3 DNA: TGTGCCATCAGTGGACTAGCGGAGACCCAGTACTTC
V gene: TRBV10-3
D gene: TRBD2
clone size: .
J gene: TRBJ2-5

CDR3 protein: CALTTQPENTEAFF
CDR3 DNA: TGTGCCCTCACGACACAACCCGAGAACACTGAAGCTTTCTTT
V gene: TRBV6-6
D gene: .
clone size: .
J gene: TRBJ1-1

CDR3 protein: CASSAFEDRATF
CDR3 DNA: TGCGCCAGCAGTGCCTTTGAGGACAGGGCCACCTTC
V gene: TRBV10-2
D gene: TRBD1
clone size: once
J gene: TRBJ1-2

CDR3 protein: CASKEGETQYF
CDR3 DNA: TGTGCCAGCAAGGAGGGGGAGACCCAGTACTTC
V gene: TRBV2
D gene: .
clone size: .
J gene: TRBJ2-5

CDR3 protein: CASSLGGEAFF
CDR3 DNA: TGTGCCAGCAGCTTGGGCGGGGAGGCTTTCTTT
V gene: TRBV7-8
D gene: .
clone size: .
J gene: TRBJ1-1

CDR3 protein: CASSVDRGRENTEAFF
CDR3 DNA: TGTGCCAGCAGCGTCGACAGGGGGAGAGAGAACACTGAAGCTTTCTTT
V gene: TRBV9
D gene: TRBD1
clone size: .
J gene: TRBJ1-1

CDR3 protein: CASSRTTQGETQYF
CDR3 DNA: TGTGCCAGCAGTAGGACTACCCAAGGCGAGACCCAGTACTTC
V gene: TRBV6-1
D gene: .
clone size: .
J gene: TRBJ2-5